This TCR beta chain was documented in a study of liver allograft versus peripheral blood T cells. Study details: Transplanted livers held T cell receptor repertoires, and these were compared with repertoires in recipients' peripheral blood.

TCRdb analysed the reads with MiXCR anew, one entry per CDR3 protein. This table has 5,700 or so distinct CDR3 sequences, about a sixth appearing once. Germline CDR1 MDHEN, CDR2 SYDVKM. Trimming cost V 5 bases and J 3 bases, with 19 bases left between them. The CDR3 is made up of 16 amino acids. This clonotype is judged medium-sized. The TCR was taken from a human patient who had a liver transplant. The T cells may come from the graft donor. The chain carries TRBV28 and TRBJ1-2; no definite D call. The chain's CDR3 is CASSPRAAPRYYGYTF. The CDR3 DNA sequence: TGTGCCAGCAGTCCGCGGGCCGCCCCCCGGTACTATGGCTACACCTTC.